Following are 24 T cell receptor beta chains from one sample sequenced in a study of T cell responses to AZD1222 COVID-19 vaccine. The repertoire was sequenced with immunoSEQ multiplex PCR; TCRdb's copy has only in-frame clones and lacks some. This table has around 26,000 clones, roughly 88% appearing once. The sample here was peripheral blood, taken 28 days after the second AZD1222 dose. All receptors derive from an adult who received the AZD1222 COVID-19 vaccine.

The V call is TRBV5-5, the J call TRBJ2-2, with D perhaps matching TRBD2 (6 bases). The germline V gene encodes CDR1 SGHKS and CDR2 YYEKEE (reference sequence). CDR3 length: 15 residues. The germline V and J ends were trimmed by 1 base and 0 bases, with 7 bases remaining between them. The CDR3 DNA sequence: TGTGCCAGCAGCTTGCGGGGGTCGAACACCGGGGAGCTGTTTTTT. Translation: CASSLRGSNTGELFF.

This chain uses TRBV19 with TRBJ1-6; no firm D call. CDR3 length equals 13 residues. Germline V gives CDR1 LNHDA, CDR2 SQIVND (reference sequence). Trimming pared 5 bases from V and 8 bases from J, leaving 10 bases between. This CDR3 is CASSDRTDSPLHF. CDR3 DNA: TGTGCCAGTAGTGACCGGACGGATTCACCCCTCCACTTT.

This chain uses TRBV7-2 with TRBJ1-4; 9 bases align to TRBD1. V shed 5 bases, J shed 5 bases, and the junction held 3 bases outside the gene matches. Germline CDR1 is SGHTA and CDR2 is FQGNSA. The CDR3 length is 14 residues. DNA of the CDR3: TGTGCCAGCAGCAGGGACAGGGACAATGAAAAACTGTTTTTT. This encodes CASSRDRDNEKLFF.

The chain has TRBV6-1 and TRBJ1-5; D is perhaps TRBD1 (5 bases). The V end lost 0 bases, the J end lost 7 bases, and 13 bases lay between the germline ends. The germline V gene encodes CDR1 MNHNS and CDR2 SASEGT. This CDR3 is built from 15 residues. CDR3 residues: CASSEALNGGQPQHF. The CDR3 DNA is TGTGCCAGCAGTGAAGCGCTTAATGGGGGGCAGCCCCAGCATTTT.

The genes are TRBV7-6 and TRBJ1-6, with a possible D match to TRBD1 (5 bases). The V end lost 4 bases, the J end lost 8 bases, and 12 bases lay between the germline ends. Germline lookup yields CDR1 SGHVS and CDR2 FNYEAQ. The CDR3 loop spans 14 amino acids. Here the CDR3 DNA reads TGTGCCAGCAGCTCGGGACCCGGGGATTCACCCCTCCACTTT. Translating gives CASSSGPGDSPLHF.

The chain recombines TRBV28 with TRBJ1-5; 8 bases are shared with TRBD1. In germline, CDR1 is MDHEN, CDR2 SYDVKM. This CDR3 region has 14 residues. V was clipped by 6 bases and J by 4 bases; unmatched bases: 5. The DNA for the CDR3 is TGTGCCAGCAGCTCGGGACAGGAAAATCAGCCCCAGCATTTT. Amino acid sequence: CASSSGQENQPQHF.

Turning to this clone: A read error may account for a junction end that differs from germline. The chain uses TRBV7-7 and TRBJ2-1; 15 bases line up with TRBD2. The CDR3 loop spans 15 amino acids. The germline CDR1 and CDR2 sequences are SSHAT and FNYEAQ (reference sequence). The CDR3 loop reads CASSPGTSGGNEQFF. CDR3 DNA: TGTGCTAGCAGCCCGGGGACTAGCGGGGGGAATGAGCAGTTCTTC.

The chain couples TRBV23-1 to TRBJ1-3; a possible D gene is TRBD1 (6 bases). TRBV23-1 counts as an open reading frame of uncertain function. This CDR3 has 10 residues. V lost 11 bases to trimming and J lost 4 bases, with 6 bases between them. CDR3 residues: CAGTGNTIYF. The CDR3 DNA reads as TGCGCCGGGACAGGAAACACCATATATTTT.

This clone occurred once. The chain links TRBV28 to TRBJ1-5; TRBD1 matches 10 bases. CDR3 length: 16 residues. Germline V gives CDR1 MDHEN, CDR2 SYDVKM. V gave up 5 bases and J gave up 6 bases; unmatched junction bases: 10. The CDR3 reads CASSETGTGALQPQHF. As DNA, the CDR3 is TGTGCCAGCAGTGAAACCGGGACAGGGGCCCTTCAGCCCCAGCATTTT.

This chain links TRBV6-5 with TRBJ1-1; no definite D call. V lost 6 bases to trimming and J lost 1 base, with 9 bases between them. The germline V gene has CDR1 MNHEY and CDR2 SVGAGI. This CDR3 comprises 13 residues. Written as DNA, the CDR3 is TGTGCCAGCAGCCACCTGGAGAACACTGAAGCTTTCTTT. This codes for CASSHLENTEAFF.

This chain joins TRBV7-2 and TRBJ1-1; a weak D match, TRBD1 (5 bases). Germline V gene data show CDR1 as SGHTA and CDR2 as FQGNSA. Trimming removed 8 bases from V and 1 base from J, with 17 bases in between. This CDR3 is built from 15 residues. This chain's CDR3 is CASSTGQITNTEAFF. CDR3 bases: TGTGCCAGCTCCACAGGTCAGATAACGAACACTGAAGCTTTCTTT. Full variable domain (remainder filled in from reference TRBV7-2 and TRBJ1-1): GAGVSQSPSNKVTEKGKDVELRCDPISGHTALYWYRQSLGQGLEFLIYFQGNSAPDKSGLPSDRFSAERTGGSVSTLTIQRTQQEDSAVYLCASSTGQITNTEAFFGQGTRLTVV.

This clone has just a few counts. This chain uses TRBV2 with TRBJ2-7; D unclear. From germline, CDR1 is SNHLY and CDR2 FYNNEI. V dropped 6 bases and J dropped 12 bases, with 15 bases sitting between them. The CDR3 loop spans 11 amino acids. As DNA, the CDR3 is TGTGCCAGCAGCCCTAACGGAGCTCGGTACTTC. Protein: CASSPNGARYF.

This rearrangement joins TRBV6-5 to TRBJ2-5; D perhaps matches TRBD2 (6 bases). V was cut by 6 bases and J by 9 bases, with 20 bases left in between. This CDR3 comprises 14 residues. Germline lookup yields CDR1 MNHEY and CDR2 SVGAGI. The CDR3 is CASSRTRGIGPQYF. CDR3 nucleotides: TGTGCCAGCAGCCGGACCCGGGGGATTGGACCCCAGTACTTC.

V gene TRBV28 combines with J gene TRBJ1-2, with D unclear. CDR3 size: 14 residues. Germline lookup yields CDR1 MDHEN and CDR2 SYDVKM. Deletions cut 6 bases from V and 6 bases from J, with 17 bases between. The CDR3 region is CASSPRRSGNGYTF. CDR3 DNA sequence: TGTGCCAGCAGCCCCAGACGGTCGGGGAATGGCTACACCTTC.

The CDR3 region is CASSVDVRDYGYTF. DNA for the CDR3: TGTGCCAGCAGTGTTGATGTCAGGGACTATGGCTACACCTTC. The chain joins TRBV2 to TRBJ1-2, with D maybe TRBD1 (5 bases). The CDR3 totals 14 residues. Trimming cost V 4 bases and J 3 bases, with 12 bases left between them. The V gene's germline CDR1 is SNHLY and CDR2 FYNNEI.

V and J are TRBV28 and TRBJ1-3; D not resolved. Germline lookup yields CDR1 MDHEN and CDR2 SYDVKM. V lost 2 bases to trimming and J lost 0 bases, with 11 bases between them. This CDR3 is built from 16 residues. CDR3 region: CASSLDMGNSGNTIYF. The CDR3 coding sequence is TGTGCCAGCAGTTTAGATATGGGGAACTCTGGAAACACCATATATTTT.

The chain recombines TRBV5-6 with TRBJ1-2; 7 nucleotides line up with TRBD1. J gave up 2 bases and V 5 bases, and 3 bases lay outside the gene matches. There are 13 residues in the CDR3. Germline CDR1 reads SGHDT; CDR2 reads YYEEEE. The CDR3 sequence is CASREQGNYGYTF. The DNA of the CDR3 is TGTGCCAGCAGGGAACAGGGGAACTATGGCTACACCTTC. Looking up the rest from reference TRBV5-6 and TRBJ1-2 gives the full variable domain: DAGVTQSPTHLIKTRGQQVTLRCSPKSGHDTVSWYQQALGQGPQFIFQYYEEEERQRGNFPDRFSGHQFPNYSSELNVNALLLGDSALYLCASREQGNYGYTFGSGTRLTVV.

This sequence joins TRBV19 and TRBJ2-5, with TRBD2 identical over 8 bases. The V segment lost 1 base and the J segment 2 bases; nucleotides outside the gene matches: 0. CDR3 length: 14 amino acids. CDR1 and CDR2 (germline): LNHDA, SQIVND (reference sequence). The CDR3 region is CASSIAGGQETQYF. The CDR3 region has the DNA TGTGCCAGTAGTATAGCGGGGGGGCAAGAGACCCAGTACTTC.

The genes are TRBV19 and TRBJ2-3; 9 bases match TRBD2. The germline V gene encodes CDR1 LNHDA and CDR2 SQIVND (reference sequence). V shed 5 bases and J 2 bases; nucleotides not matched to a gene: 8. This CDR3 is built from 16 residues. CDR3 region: CASSVIPGLATDTQYF. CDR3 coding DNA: TGTGCCAGTAGTGTTATCCCGGGACTAGCCACAGATACGCAGTATTTT.

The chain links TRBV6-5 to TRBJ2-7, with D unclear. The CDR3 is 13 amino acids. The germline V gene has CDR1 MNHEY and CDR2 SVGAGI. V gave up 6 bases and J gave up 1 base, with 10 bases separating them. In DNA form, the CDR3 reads TGTGCCAGCAGGGGCCCGACTTCCTACGAGCAGTACTTC. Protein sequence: CASRGPTSYEQYF.

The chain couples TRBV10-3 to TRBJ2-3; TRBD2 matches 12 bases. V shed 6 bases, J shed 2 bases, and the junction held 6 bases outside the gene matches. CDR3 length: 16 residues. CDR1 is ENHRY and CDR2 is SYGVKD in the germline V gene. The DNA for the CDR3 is TGTGCCATCAGCCGCGCTAGCGGGGGGGCCACAGATACGCAGTATTTT. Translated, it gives CAISRASGGATDTQYF.

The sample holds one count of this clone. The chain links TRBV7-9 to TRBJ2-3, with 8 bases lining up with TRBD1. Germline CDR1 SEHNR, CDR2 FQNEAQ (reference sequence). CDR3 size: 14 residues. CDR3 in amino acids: CATAKGQATDTQYF. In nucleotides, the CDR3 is TGTGCTACAGCCAAGGGACAGGCCACAGATACGCAGTATTTT. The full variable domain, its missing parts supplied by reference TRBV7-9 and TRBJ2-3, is DTGVSQNPRHKITKRGQNVTFRCDPISEHNRLYWYRQTLGQGPEFLTYFQNEAQLEKSRLLSDRFSAERPKGSFSTLEIQRTEQGDSAMYLCATAKGQATDTQYFGPGTRLTVL.

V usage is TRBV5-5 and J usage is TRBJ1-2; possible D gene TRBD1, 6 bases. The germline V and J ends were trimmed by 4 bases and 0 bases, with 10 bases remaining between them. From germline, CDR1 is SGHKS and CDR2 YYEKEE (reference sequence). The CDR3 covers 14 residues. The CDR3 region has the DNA TGTGCCAGCAGCAGGACAGCATCTAACTATGGCTACACCTTC. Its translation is CASSRTASNYGYTF.

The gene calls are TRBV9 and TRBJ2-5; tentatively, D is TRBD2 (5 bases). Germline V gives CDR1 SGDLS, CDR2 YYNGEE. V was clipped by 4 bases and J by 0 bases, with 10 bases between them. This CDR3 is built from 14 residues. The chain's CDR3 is CASSPRGNQETQYF. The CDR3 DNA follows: TGTGCCAGCAGCCCACGAGGGAACCAAGAGACCCAGTACTTC.